This TCR beta chain stems from a study of blood T cell repertoires in COVID-19. Study as a whole: Researchers got acute and convalescent COVID-19 samples from the United States, Italy and Spain.

Per the original data handling: Quantification of nucleated cells was approximated via reference gene primer amplification. The method was immunoSEQ multiplex PCR; TCRdb's version includes in-frame clones alone and lacks a portion of them. V and J calls and clone size are copied from that table; D and trimming were computed from the DNA. This sample has 120,000 to 150,000 clones; about 87% occur once, and the top ten carry roughly 2.5%. The CDR3 contains 13 residues. V trimming: 6 bases; J trimming: 7 bases; junction bases outside the gene matches: 2. Seattle's cohort entered during active infection and was followed longitudinally.

The TCR originated in a human donor with COVID-19, enrolled during active disease. The donor label of this sample is uncertain. V gene TRBV12-3 or TRBV12-4 combines with J gene TRBJ1-4, with 10 bases that match TRBD1. Sample: peripheral blood. The CDR3 here is CASRRTGGEKLFF. The CDR3 DNA is TGTGCCAGCAGACGGACAGGGGGTGAAAAACTGTTTTTT.